The present entry profiles one T cell receptor beta chain with its context. Its antigen is not known. The CDR3 runs to 17 residues. V trimming: 4 bases; J trimming: 1 base; junction bases outside the gene matches: 6. Germline loops: CDR1 MDHEN, CDR2 SYDVKM. The repertoire was sequenced with immunoSEQ multiplex PCR; TCRdb's copy has only in-frame clones and lacks some. This table has some 5,400 clones, roughly 18% appearing once. This specimen belongs to a study of sequential checkpoint blockade in melanoma. The overall study: First-line arms were nivolumab then ipilimumab, or the reverse, randomized 1:1. Regarding the study as a whole: T-cell fraction and clonality followed PD-L1 and CD8+ counts, not mutational load.

Specified treatment: randomized to nivolumab then ipilimumab (arm A) or the reverse (arm B). This specimen was tumor tissue (inferred from file names), taken from a patient given nivolumab and ipilimumab in sequence. This clonotype originated in a human donor with melanoma. This chain links TRBV28 with TRBJ2-5; 13 bases agree with TRBD2. CDR3 sequence: CASSSTGLAGRQETQYF. As DNA, the CDR3 is TGTGCCAGCAGTTCCACGGGACTAGCGGGGCGCCAAGAGACCCAGTACTTC.